This T cell receptor beta chain was sequenced for a study of blood T cell repertoires in COVID-19 (dated by TCRdb to the early 2020s). About the study as a whole: The collaborator samples originated in the United States, Italy and Spain and spanned the acute and convalescent phases of COVID-19. The prospective study material was composed of cDNA or gDNA derived from T cells, B-cell-depleted T cells, or PBMCs. The dataset comprised deeply sampled blood TCRbeta repertoires from subjects exposed to, actively infected with, or recovered from COVID-19. A freely available public database, intended as a resource for researchers studying the immune response to SARS-CoV-2, is where the repertoires were released. The samples were drawn from two sources: the first 160 participants of the ongoing ImmuneRACE study, and fewer than 1,500 subjects contributed by 6 global collaborators. A de-identified subject ID, COVID-19 status, age in years and sex were almost always included in the sample metadata. Where available, HLA class I and class II types were taken from metadata supplied by the sample provider and were not determined by assay-based typing.

TCRbeta CDR3 regions were amplified from genomic DNA using the immunoSEQ Assay, a bias-controlled multiplex PCR. The study's processing was this. The number of nucleated cells in each sample was estimated by amplification of reference gene primers within the assay. To quantify the absolute abundance of each unique TCRbeta CDR3 rearrangement, sequence reads were collapsed and filtered. For each sample, productive Simpson clonality was calculated as the square root of Simpson's diversity index over productive rearrangements. TCRdb took over this immuneACCESS table, retaining in-frame rearrangements with V and J assigned. Such tables are incomplete; in checked studies, under half of the missing clones stem from an unresolved V gene, and the remainder is unexplained. The V and J calls and clone size are taken from that table; D and trimming were inferred from the DNA. The sample data list 150,000 to 200,000 clones, and less than 85% of these were observed just once. Of the sample, approximately 3% is held by the ten largest clones.

Taken from cysteine to phenylalanine, the CDR3 has 17 residues. Only the CDR3 part of the read is kept: 51 bases, read in frame from the first base. According to the germline V gene, CDR1 reads MDHEN and CDR2 reads SYDVKM. V drops 8 bases and J drops 0 bases, leaving 20 bases in between. As to this clone: Its specific antigen is unknown. Base qualities are not recorded, but no much larger clone differs from it by a single base.

Findings and caveats that apply to the study as a whole: How much clinical and demographic metadata was included differed by source and by participant, and the metadata was provided uncurated.

Each collaborating institution followed its own protocols to collect whole blood in K2EDTA tubes. Collaborator samples were shipped for TCRbeta analysis as frozen whole blood, isolated PBMCs, or DNA extracted from either sample type. The receptor chain draws on TRBV28 and TRBJ1-5; the D gene is perhaps TRBD1, from 5 matching bases. The sample comprised peripheral blood. The sequence derives from a woman older than 75 with acute or convalescent COVID-19. The CDR3 has the sequence CASATALDTYSNQPQHF. The DNA sequence is as follows: TGTGCCAGCGCGACCGCCCTGGACACTTATAGCAATCAGCCCCAGCATTTT. Where the CDR3 stops, the reference TRBV28 and TRBJ1-5 genes take over; the full variable domain is DVKVTQSSRYLVKRTGEKVFLECVQDMDHENMFWYRQDPGLGLRLIYFSYDVKMKEKGDIPEGYSVSREKKERFSLILESASTNQTSMYLCASATALDTYSNQPQHFGDGTRLSIL.